This T cell receptor (beta chain) was captured in a study of blood T cell repertoires in COVID-19. V lost 1 base and J 9 bases, leaving 4 bases between the germline ends. The CDR3 is 12 residues long. Germline V gene sequence: CDR1 MNHNS, CDR2 SASEGT. TCRdb keeps only in-frame clones here, not all; method: immunoSEQ multiplex PCR. The sample includes about 270,000 clones, 85% to 90% of them seen just once. The sequencing sample was made of peripheral blood. V is TRBV6-1 and J is TRBJ1-6, with D hard to call. The receptor was derived from a human donor in a cohort sampled during active COVID-19. CDR3 DNA sequence: TGTGCCAGCAGTGAAGTCGGTTCACCCCTCCACTTT. Amino acid sequence: CASSEVGSPLHF.